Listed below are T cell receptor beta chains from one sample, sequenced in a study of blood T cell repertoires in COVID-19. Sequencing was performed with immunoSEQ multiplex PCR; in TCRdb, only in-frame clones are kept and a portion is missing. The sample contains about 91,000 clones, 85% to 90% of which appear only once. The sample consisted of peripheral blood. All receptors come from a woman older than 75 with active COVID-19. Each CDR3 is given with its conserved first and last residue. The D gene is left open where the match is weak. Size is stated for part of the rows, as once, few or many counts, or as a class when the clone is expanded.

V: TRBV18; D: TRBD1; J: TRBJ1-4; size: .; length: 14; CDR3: CASSPMDREEKLFF; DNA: TGTGCCAGCTCACCAATGGACAGGGAAGAAAAACTGTTTTTT
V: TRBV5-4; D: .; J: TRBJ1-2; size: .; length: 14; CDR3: CASSLVGAAHGYTF; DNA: TGTGCCAGCAGCTTGGTAGGGGCAGCCCATGGCTACACCTTC
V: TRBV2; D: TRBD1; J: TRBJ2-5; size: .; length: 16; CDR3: CASKTGRGQGQETQYF; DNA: TGTGCCAGCAAAACCGGGCGGGGACAGGGCCAAGAGACCCAGTACTTC
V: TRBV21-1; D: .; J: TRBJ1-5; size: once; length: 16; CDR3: CASSKGVGQGGQPQHF; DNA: TGTGCCAGCAGCAAAGGGGTAGGACAGGGCGGACAGCCCCAGCATTTT
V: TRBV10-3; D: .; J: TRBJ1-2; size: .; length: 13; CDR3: CAISGNRAEGYTF; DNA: TGTGCCATCAGTGGGAACAGGGCGGAGGGCTACACCTTC
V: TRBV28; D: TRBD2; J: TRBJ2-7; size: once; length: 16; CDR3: CASKSGSAQKAYEQYF; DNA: TGTGCCAGTAAGAGCGGGAGCGCGCAAAAAGCCTACGAGCAGTACTTC
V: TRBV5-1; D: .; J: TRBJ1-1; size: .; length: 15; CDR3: CASSTTNPSTTEAFF; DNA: TGCGCCAGCAGCACTACAAACCCATCGACCACTGAAGCTTTCTTT
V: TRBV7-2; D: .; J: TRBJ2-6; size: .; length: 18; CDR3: CASSSARGSNSGANVLTF; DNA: TGTGCCAGCAGCTCCGCCCGGGGTTCTAACTCTGGGGCCAACGTCCTGACTTTC
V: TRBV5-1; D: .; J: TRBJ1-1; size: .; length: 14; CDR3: CASSLRTLNTEAFF; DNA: TGCGCCAGCAGCTTAAGGACTTTGAACACTGAAGCTTTCTTT
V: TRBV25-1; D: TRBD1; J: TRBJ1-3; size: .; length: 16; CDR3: CASSTSGQGSGNTIYF; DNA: TGTGCCAGCAGTACCTCAGGACAGGGCTCTGGAAACACCATATATTTT
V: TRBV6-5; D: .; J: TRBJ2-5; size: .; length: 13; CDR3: CASTRDSQETQYF; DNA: TGTGCCAGCACGCGAGACAGCCAAGAGACCCAGTACTTC
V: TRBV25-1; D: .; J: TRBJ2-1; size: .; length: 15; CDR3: CASSPNFARGNEQFF; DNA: TGTGCCAGCAGTCCCAATTTTGCACGGGGAAATGAGCAGTTCTTC
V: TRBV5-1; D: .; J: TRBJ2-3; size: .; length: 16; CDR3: CASSLEVQGSADTQYF; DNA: TGCGCCAGCAGCTTGGAAGTACAGGGTTCGGCAGATACGCAGTATTTT
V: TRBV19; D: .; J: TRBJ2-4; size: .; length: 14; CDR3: CASSIGELAGIQYF; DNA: TGTGCCAGTAGTATAGGGGAGTTGGCTGGCATTCAGTACTTC
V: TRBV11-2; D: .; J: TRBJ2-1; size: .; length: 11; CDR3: CASSAVDEQFF; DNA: TGTGCCAGCAGCGCGGTGGATGAGCAGTTCTTC
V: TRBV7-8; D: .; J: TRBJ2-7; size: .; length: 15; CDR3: CASSSGLLNSYEQYF; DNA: TGTGCCAGCAGCTCGGGACTTCTAAACAGCTACGAGCAGTACTTC
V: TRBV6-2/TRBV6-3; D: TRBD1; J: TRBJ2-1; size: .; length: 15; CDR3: CASSRQGSLGNEQFF; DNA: TGTGCCAGCAGTAGACAGGGTTCTTTGGGCAATGAGCAGTTCTTC
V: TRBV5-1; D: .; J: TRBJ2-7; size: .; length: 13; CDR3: CASSAPLGDEQYF; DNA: TGCGCCAGCAGCGCACCCCTAGGGGACGAGCAGTACTTC
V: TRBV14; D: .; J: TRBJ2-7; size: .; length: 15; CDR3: CASSLTGVREREQYF; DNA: TGTGCCAGCAGTCTAACGGGGGTCCGGGAGCGGGAGCAGTACTTC
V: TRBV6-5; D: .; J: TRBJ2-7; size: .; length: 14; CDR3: CASSSQINPYEQYF; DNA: TGTGCCAGCAGTTCTCAGATTAACCCCTACGAGCAGTACTTC
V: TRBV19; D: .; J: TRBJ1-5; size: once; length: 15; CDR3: CASTVTGYSNQPQHF; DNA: TGTGCCAGTACCGTGACAGGTTATAGCAATCAGCCCCAGCATTTT
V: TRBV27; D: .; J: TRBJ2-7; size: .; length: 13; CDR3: CASSQGSSYEQYF; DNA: TGTGCCAGCAGTCAGGGGAGCTCCTACGAGCAGTACTTC
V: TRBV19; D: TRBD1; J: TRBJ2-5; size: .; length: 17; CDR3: CASSEGDPTGGKETQYF; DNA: TGTGCCAGTAGTGAGGGGGACCCGACAGGGGGCAAAGAGACCCAGTACTTC
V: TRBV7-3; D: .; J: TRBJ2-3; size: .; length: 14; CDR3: CASSLTRVTDTQYF; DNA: TGTGCCAGCAGCTTAACCCGGGTCACAGATACGCAGTATTTT
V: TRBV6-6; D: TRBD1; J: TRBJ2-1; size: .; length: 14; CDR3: CASSSSIAGGVQFF; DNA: TGTGCCAGCAGTTCCTCGATCGCAGGGGGCGTCCAGTTCTTC
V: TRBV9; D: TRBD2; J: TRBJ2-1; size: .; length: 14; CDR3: CASSISGSNDEQFF; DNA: TGTGCCAGCAGCATTAGCGGGAGTAATGATGAGCAGTTCTTC
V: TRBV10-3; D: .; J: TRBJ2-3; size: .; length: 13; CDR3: CAISEFQLDTQYF; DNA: TGTGCCATCAGTGAGTTCCAGTTAGATACGCAGTATTTT
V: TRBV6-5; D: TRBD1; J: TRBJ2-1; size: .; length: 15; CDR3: CASRRWDRPYNEQFF; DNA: TGTGCCAGCAGGCGGTGGGACAGACCTTACAATGAGCAGTTCTTC
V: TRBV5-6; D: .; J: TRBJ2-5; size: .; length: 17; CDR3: CASSLNSGPTVQETQYF; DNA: TGTGCCAGCAGCTTGAACAGTGGCCCGACCGTGCAAGAGACCCAGTACTTC
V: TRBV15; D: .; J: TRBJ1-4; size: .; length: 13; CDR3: CATSRAVQEKLFF; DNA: TGTGCCACCAGCAGGGCAGTTCAGGAAAAACTGTTTTTT
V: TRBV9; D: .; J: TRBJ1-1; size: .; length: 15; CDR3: CASSTSARGNTEAFF; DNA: TGTGCCAGCAGTACCTCTGCACGAGGGAACACTGAAGCTTTCTTT
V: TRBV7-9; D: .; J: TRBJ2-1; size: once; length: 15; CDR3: CAGPQRDRRVYEQFF; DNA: TGTGCCGGGCCTCAGCGGGACAGGCGGGTCTATGAGCAGTTCTTC
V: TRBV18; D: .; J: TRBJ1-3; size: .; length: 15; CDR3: CASSPRGPSGNTIYF; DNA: TGTGCCAGCTCTCCTCGCGGTCCCTCTGGAAACACCATATATTTT
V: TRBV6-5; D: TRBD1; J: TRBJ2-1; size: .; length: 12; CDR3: CASRDRYNEQFF; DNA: TGTGCCAGCCGGGACAGGTACAATGAGCAGTTCTTC
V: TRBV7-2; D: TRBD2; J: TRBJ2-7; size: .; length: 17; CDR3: CASSLRGARGGPYEQYF; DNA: TGTGCCAGCAGCTTGCGGGGCGCGCGGGGGGGCCCCTACGAGCAGTACTTC
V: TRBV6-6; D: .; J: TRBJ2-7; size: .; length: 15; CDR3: CASSYGQFGPNEQYF; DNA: TGTGCCAGCAGTTACGGGCAATTCGGCCCTAACGAGCAGTACTTC
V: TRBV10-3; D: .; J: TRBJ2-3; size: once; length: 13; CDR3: CALRGAGTDTQYF; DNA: TGTGCCCTCCGCGGAGCTGGGACAGATACGCAGTATTTT
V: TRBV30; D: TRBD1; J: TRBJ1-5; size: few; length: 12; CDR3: CSGTGDIQPQHF; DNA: TGTAGCGGGACAGGGGACATTCAGCCCCAGCATTTT
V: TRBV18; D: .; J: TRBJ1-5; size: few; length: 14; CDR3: CASSPGQTNQPQHF; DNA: TGTGCCAGCTCACCTGGACAGACCAATCAGCCCCAGCATTTT
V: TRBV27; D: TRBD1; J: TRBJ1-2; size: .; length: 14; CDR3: CASSSGTGRGGYTF; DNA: TGTGCCAGCAGTTCCGGGACAGGCCGAGGGGGCTACACCTTC
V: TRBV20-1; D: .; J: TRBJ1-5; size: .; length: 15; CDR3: CSASSPQGGNQPQHF; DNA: TGCAGTGCTAGTAGTCCACAGGGAGGGAATCAGCCCCAGCATTTT
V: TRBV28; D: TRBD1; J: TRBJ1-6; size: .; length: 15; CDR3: CASTIGTGVIQPLHF; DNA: TGTGCCAGCACCATCGGGACAGGAGTAATTCAGCCCCTCCACTTT
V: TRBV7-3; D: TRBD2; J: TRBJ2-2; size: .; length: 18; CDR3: CASSLIASGRIGAGELFF; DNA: TGTGCCAGCAGCTTAATTGCTAGCGGGAGGATAGGAGCCGGGGAGCTGTTTTTT
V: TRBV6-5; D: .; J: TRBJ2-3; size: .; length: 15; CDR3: CASRTMGLTTDTQYF; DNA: TGTGCCAGCAGAACCATGGGACTTACCACAGATACGCAGTATTTT
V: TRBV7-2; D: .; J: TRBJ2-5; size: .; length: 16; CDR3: CASSLANSGGTETQYF; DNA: TGTGCCAGCAGCTTAGCGAATTCAGGAGGTACAGAGACCCAGTACTTC
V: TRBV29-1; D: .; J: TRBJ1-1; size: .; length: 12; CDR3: CSAMTGNTEAFF; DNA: TGCAGCGCGATGACAGGGAACACTGAAGCTTTCTTT
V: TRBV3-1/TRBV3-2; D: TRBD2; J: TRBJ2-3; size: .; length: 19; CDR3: CASSQAQDIAGGGTDTQYF; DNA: TGTGCCAGCAGCCAAGCACAGGACATAGCGGGAGGGGGCACAGATACGCAGTATTTT
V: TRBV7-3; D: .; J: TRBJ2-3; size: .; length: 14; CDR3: CASSKDSFPDTQYF; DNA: TGTGCCAGCAGCAAGGACTCTTTCCCAGATACGCAGTATTTT
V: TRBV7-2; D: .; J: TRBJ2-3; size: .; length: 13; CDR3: CASRRAGGDTQYF; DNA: TGTGCCAGCAGGCGTGCCGGGGGAGATACGCAGTATTTT
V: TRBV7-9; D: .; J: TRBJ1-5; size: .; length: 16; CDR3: CASSSRGRRSNQPQHF; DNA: TGTGCCAGCAGTTCAAGGGGGAGAAGAAGCAATCAGCCCCAGCATTTT
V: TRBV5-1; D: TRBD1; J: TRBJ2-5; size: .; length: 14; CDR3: CASSLVGGIQTQYF; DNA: TGCGCCAGCAGCTTGGTAGGGGGCATACAGACCCAGTACTTC
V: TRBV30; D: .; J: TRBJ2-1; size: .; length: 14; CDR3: CAWSPGSYTGEQFF; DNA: TGTGCCTGGAGTCCGGGGTCCTACACGGGTGAGCAGTTCTTC
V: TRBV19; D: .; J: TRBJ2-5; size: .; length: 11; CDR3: CASSNAETQYF; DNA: TGTGCCAGTAGTAACGCGGAGACCCAGTACTTC